This T cell receptor (beta chain) emerged from a study of T cells in Graves' hyperthyroidism and ophthalmopathy. The V gene lost 0 bases and the J gene lost 8 bases, with 11 bases spanning the gap. The CDR3 is made up of 12 amino acids. Germline CDR1 and CDR2: DFQATT and SNEGSKA (reference sequence). The study, taken as a whole, reports: Blood samples included most of the expanded thyroid clonotypes exceeding 0.001. The model identified upcoming ophthalmopathy a median approximately six months ahead of onset.

In regard to this clonotype: Its target is not known.

RNA transcripts provided the source from which TCR beta CDR3 regions were amplified. During a first-round RT-PCR of the TCR CDR3, the HTBI primer set was used. A single record per CDR3 protein comes from TCRdb applying MiXCR to the multiplex PCR reads. The data show roughly 510,000 distinct CDR3 sequences, around 43% seen once. The sequenced sample consisted of peripheral blood or thyroid tissue (not recorded which). This clonotype was sampled from an adult woman with Graves' disease, either hyperthyroidism or ophthalmopathy (not recorded which). V usage is TRBV20-1 and J usage is TRBJ2-7; D is uncertain. Here the CDR3 DNA reads TGCAGTGCTAGAGAAACCCTCCTCCAGCAGTACTTC. Protein sequence: CSARETLLQQYF.